Listed below are T cell receptor beta chains from one sample, sequenced in a study of ipilimumab plus nivolumab after autologous stem cell transplantation. Using immunoSEQ multiplex PCR, the repertoire was profiled, and TCRdb retains in-frame clones only, with some absent. The repertoire holds 17,000 or so clones, with less than 75% as singletons. Material: PBMCs, obtained in a trial of ipilimumab plus nivolumab as post-transplant consolidation. Receptors originate from a male donor with diffuse large B-cell lymphoma. Both conserved end residues are part of each CDR3. The D gene is left open where the match is weak. Size tells how often a clone was seen (once, few, many) or the class of an expanded clone, and some rows leave it out.

v_gene	d_gene	j_gene	abundance	CDR3aa	CDR3nt
TRBV6-5	NA	TRBJ2-3	NA	CASRPRPHTDTQYF	TGTGCCAGCAGACCCCGACCACACACAGATACGCAGTATTTT
TRBV6-5	NA	TRBJ2-2	NA	CASSSDPGFPGELFF	TGTGCCAGCAGTAGCGACCCAGGGTTCCCCGGGGAGCTGTTTTTT
TRBV6-5	NA	TRBJ2-1	NA	CASTGSHSNEQFF	TGTGCCAGCACAGGGTCTCATAGCAATGAGCAGTTCTTC
TRBV5-1	TRBD1	TRBJ1-5	NA	CASSLGDRASNQPQHF	TGCGCCAGCAGCTTGGGGGACAGGGCTAGCAATCAGCCCCAGCATTTT
TRBV9	TRBD2	TRBJ2-3	NA	CASSRLAGGTDTQYF	TGTGCCAGCAGCCGACTAGCGGGGGGCACAGATACGCAGTATTTT
TRBV2	NA	TRBJ1-5	NA	CASSVPDRNQPQHF	TGTGCCAGCAGTGTACCCGACAGGAATCAGCCCCAGCATTTT
TRBV2	NA	TRBJ2-2	NA	CASRTGLNTGELFF	TGTGCCAGCAGGACAGGCCTAAACACCGGGGAGCTGTTTTTT
TRBV30	NA	TRBJ2-2	NA	CASPVIGELFF	TGTGCCTCCCCCGTGATAGGGGAGCTGTTTTTT
TRBV5-1	NA	TRBJ2-7	NA	CASSLDGRTDEQYF	TGCGCCAGCAGCTTGGACGGCCGCACGGACGAGCAGTACTTC
TRBV28	NA	TRBJ2-7	medium-sized	CASRSPGGLWYEQYF	TGTGCCAGCAGGTCCCCAGGGGGGCTGTGGTACGAGCAGTACTTC
TRBV30	NA	TRBJ1-3	NA	CAWSKGSGNTIYF	TGTGCCTGGAGTAAAGGTTCTGGAAACACCATATATTTT
TRBV29-1	NA	TRBJ1-1	NA	CSAETVRDTEAFF	TGCAGCGCCGAGACAGTCCGCGACACTGAAGCTTTCTTT
TRBV6-1	NA	TRBJ2-7	NA	CASTKLQSDEQYF	TGTGCCAGCACAAAGTTGCAATCTGACGAGCAGTACTTC
TRBV5-1	NA	TRBJ1-1	NA	CASSWGLGSAEAFF	TGCGCCAGCAGCTGGGGATTGGGGTCGGCGGAAGCTTTCTTT
TRBV9	TRBD1	TRBJ2-5	once	CASSVPGQGAETQYF	TGTGCCAGCAGCGTACCGGGACAGGGGGCAGAGACCCAGTACTTC
TRBV19	TRBD2	TRBJ2-7	few	CASSKAGGEQYF	TGTGCCAGTAGTAAGGCGGGAGGGGAGCAGTACTTC
TRBV28	NA	TRBJ2-3	NA	CASNTNPDTQYF	TGTGCCAGCAACACCAACCCAGATACGCAGTATTTT
TRBV19	NA	TRBJ1-2	NA	CASSIGTSYGYTF	TGTGCCAGTAGTATAGGGACGAGCTATGGCTACACCTTC
TRBV7-3	NA	TRBJ2-3	NA	CASSERSTDTQYF	TGTGCCAGCAGCGAGCGGAGCACAGATACGCAGTATTTT
TRBV10-1	NA	TRBJ2-2	few	CASSEGSLLGELFF	TGCGCCAGCAGTGAGGGCTCGCTTTTAGGGGAGCTGTTTTTT
TRBV12-5	NA	TRBJ2-3	NA	CASGFRLTDTQYF	TGTGCTAGTGGTTTCCGGCTGACAGATACGCAGTATTTT
TRBV7-8	TRBD2	TRBJ2-1	NA	CASSLGSGGSSYNEQFF	TGTGCCAGCAGCTTAGGGTCCGGGGGGAGCTCCTACAATGAGCAGTTCTTC
TRBV5-4	NA	TRBJ2-5	once	CASSSSQETQYF	TGTGCCAGCAGTTCCAGCCAAGAGACCCAGTACTTC
TRBV7-8	TRBD2	TRBJ2-7	NA	CASSYSGRAYVEQYF	TGTGCCAGCAGCTATAGCGGGAGGGCCTACGTGGAGCAGTACTTC
TRBV5-4	TRBD2	TRBJ2-7	NA	CASSPGLAGVFYEQYF	TGTGCCAGCAGCCCAGGACTAGCGGGAGTATTTTACGAGCAGTACTTC
TRBV10-2	NA	TRBJ1-5	medium-sized	CANPGPSRGNQPQHF	TGCGCCAATCCGGGACCGTCAAGGGGCAATCAGCCCCAGCATTTT
TRBV14	NA	TRBJ2-7	NA	CASSQDRGSAYEQYF	TGTGCCAGCAGCCAAGATCGGGGTAGCGCCTACGAGCAGTACTTC
TRBV6-1	NA	TRBJ2-7	NA	CASSPDSEREQYF	TGTGCCAGCAGTCCGGACAGTGAACGGGAGCAGTACTTC
TRBV19	TRBD2	TRBJ2-7	NA	CASSIVAGVGEQYF	TGTGCCAGTAGTATAGTAGCGGGGGTGGGCGAGCAGTACTTC
TRBV19	TRBD1	TRBJ1-2	NA	CASSIDAQDRFGYTF	TGTGCCAGTAGTATAGATGCCCAGGACAGGTTTGGCTACACCTTC
TRBV30	TRBD1	TRBJ2-7	NA	CAWSGGQAYEQYF	TGTGCCTGGAGTGGAGGACAGGCTTACGAGCAGTACTTC
TRBV5-6	NA	TRBJ2-5	NA	CASSFGMRETQYF	TGTGCCAGCAGCTTCGGGATGAGAGAGACCCAGTACTTC
TRBV2	TRBD1	TRBJ1-1	NA	CASSSLGQGNTEAFF	TGTGCCAGCAGTTCATTGGGACAGGGGAACACTGAAGCTTTCTTT
TRBV5-4	NA	TRBJ2-7	NA	CASSLDRTKQYF	TGTGCCAGCAGCTTGGACAGGACCAAGCAGTACTTC
TRBV14	NA	TRBJ2-4	NA	CASSQAQGLAKNIQYF	TGTGCCAGCAGCCAAGCACAGGGCCTAGCCAAAAACATTCAGTACTTC
TRBV7-6	NA	TRBJ2-1	few	CASSRPGYYNEQFF	TGTGCCAGCAGCCGTCCGGGGTACTACAATGAGCAGTTCTTC
TRBV30	NA	TRBJ1-1	NA	CAWNWDTRDEAFF	TGTGCCTGGAACTGGGACACTCGGGACGAAGCTTTCTTT
TRBV15	NA	TRBJ2-1	once	CATSRLLAAWGHNEQFF	TGTGCCACCAGCAGACTCCTAGCTGCCTGGGGGCACAATGAGCAGTTCTTC
TRBV5-1	NA	TRBJ2-1	NA	CASSSYPGPYNEQFF	TGCGCCAGCAGCTCCTACCCGGGGCCGTACAATGAGCAGTTCTTC
TRBV5-1	NA	TRBJ1-5	NA	CASSADGRQPQHF	TGCGCCAGCAGCGCCGACGGACGGCAGCCCCAGCATTTT
TRBV2	NA	TRBJ2-3	once	CASGISTDTQYF	TGTGCCAGCGGGATCAGCACAGATACGCAGTATTTT
TRBV5-1	TRBD1	TRBJ1-4	NA	CASSPTRGGNEKLFF	TGCGCCAGCAGCCCTACAAGAGGGGGCAATGAAAAACTGTTTTTT
TRBV7-3	TRBD1	TRBJ2-3	few	CASSSGTVITDTQYF	TGTGCCAGCAGCTCCGGGACAGTAATTACAGATACGCAGTATTTT
TRBV10-3	TRBD1	TRBJ2-7	NA	CAIRQGTPYEQYF	TGTGCCATCAGACAGGGGACCCCCTACGAGCAGTACTTC
TRBV5-4	NA	TRBJ2-2	NA	CASSLSGGRTGELFF	TGTGCCAGCAGCTTGTCCGGGGGGCGTACCGGGGAGCTGTTTTTT